Below, 32 T cell receptor beta chains from the same sample are listed, as sequenced in a study of T cell changes during pregnancy in multiple sclerosis. The assay was immunoSEQ multiplex PCR, and TCRdb's table has in-frame clones only and misses some. The data hold about 110,000 clones, with 85% to 95% observed a single time. Specimen: peripheral blood, collected in the third trimester of pregnancy. The receptor source for this set is a female donor in good health, enrolled as a control in a pregnancy study.

This clone appeared once. This rearrangement joins TRBV19 to TRBJ1-1; unclear D gene. The V end was cut by 3 bases, the J end by 1 base, with 9 bases between. Looked up from germline, CDR1 is LNHDA and CDR2 is SQIVND (reference sequence). The CDR3 sequence is 14 residues long. The CDR3 loop is CASSMLVGNTEAFF. The CDR3 DNA sequence: TGTGCCAGTAGTATGTTAGTCGGGAACACTGAAGCTTTCTTT.

The rearrangement links TRBV19 to TRBJ1-2; TRBD1 aligns across 10 bases. The CDR3 has 14 amino acids. With V trimmed by 5 bases and J by 5 bases, 5 bases remained unmatched. Germline V lookup: CDR1 LNHDA, CDR2 SQIVND (reference sequence). The CDR3 loop reads CASSPTGGAYGYTF. For the CDR3, the DNA is TGTGCCAGTAGTCCGACAGGGGGCGCGTATGGCTACACCTTC.

The chain has TRBV6-1 and TRBJ2-1, with 10 bases that match TRBD2. J was trimmed by 7 bases and V by 6 bases; bases with no gene match: 9. The CDR3 spans 15 residues. The germline V gene has CDR1 MNHNS and CDR2 SASEGT. CDR3 coding DNA: TGTGCCAGCAGCCCGGCACTAGCGGGGTTAAATGAGCAGTTCTTC. Translating it yields CASSPALAGLNEQFF.

The chain carries TRBV29-1 and TRBJ2-3; 8 nucleotides agree with TRBD1. The CDR3 runs 14 residues. V lost 4 bases to trimming and J lost 4 bases; unmatched junction nucleotides: 7. CDR1 and CDR2 (germline): SQVTM, ANQGSEA. The CDR3 spells CSVVGQGAADTQYF. The DNA for the CDR3 is TGCAGCGTTGTAGGCCAGGGGGCCGCAGATACGCAGTATTTT.

The chain joins TRBV30 to TRBJ2-7; D is possibly TRBD2 (5 bases). This CDR3 spans 15 amino acids. Germline CDR1 GTSNPN, CDR2 SVGIG (reference sequence). The V gene lost 0 bases and the J gene lost 2 bases, with 14 bases spanning the gap. CDR3 in amino acids: CAWSVLEAVTYEQYF. In nucleotides, the CDR3 is TGTGCCTGGAGTGTACTGGAGGCCGTAACCTACGAGCAGTACTTC.

The V call is TRBV11-3, the J call TRBJ1-1; a possible D gene is TRBD1 (5 bases). Trimming took off 6 bases at V and 4 bases at J, with 9 bases between the two ends. Germline V gives CDR1 SGHNT, CDR2 YENEEA. The CDR3 consists of 12 residues. The CDR3 here is CASSGGTTEAFF. The CDR3 region has the DNA TGTGCCAGCAGTGGGGGGACCACTGAAGCTTTCTTT.

The chain carries TRBV11-2 and TRBJ2-5; the D gene is possibly TRBD2 (5 bases). Deletions cut 5 bases from V and 5 bases from J, with 15 bases between. Germline CDR1 SGHAT, CDR2 FQNNGV. The length of the CDR3 is 14 residues. The CDR3: CASSPAASRETQYF. The CDR3 DNA reads TGTGCCAGCAGCCCAGCGGCGTCCCGGGAGACCCAGTACTTC.

This chain joins TRBV4-2 and TRBJ1-1; D may be TRBD1 (6 bases). The V gene's germline CDR1 is LGHNA and CDR2 YNFKEQ. The CDR3 is 16 residues long. The V end lost 4 bases, the J end lost 5 bases, and 20 bases lay between the germline ends. The CDR3 sequence is CASSLRPVQGLTEAFF. The CDR3 nucleotides read TGTGCCAGCAGCCTTCGACCCGTACAGGGCCTAACTGAAGCTTTCTTT.

This clone was found once. J is TRBJ1-6 and V is TRBV4-3; no clear D gene. V shed 0 bases and J shed 9 bases, with 6 bases lying between them. Germline-derived CDR1 and CDR2 are LGHNA and YSLEER. This CDR3 comprises 13 residues. Here the CDR3 DNA reads TGCGCCAGCAGCCAAGACCTACGTTCACCCCTCCACTTT. This sequence encodes CASSQDLRSPLHF.

The rearrangement uses TRBV7-2 and TRBJ1-5; no clear D gene. CDR3 size: 15 residues. Trimming took off 1 base at V and 4 bases at J, with 11 bases between the two ends. Germline CDR1 SGHTA, CDR2 FQGNSA. CDR3 loop: CASSLETRTNQPQHF. CDR3 DNA sequence: TGTGCCAGCAGCTTAGAAACCAGGACTAATCAGCCCCAGCATTTT. The full variable domain, with the rest looked up from reference TRBV7-2 and TRBJ1-5, is GAGVSQSPSNKVTEKGKDVELRCDPISGHTALYWYRQSLGQGLEFLIYFQGNSAPDKSGLPSDRFSAERTGGSVSTLTIQRTQQEDSAVYLCASSLETRTNQPQHFGDGTRLSIL.

The chain carries TRBV6-6 and TRBJ1-1; 9 bases map to TRBD1. There are 15 residues in the CDR3. V lost 6 bases to trimming and J lost 2 bases; unmatched junction nucleotides: 7. The germline gives CDR1 MNHNY, CDR2 SVGAGI (reference sequence). CDR3 DNA: TGTGCCAGCAGCCCTGGACAGGGGACAAACACTGAAGCTTTCTTT. Residues: CASSPGQGTNTEAFF.

The chain joins TRBV7-8 to TRBJ1-4, with a tentative D call TRBD1 (6 bases). The germline V gene encodes CDR1 SGHVS and CDR2 FQNEAQ. The CDR3 extends over 11 amino acids. With 4 bases removed from V and 12 bases from J, the gap between germline ends came to 9 bases. The CDR3 loop is CASSSGTQLFF. The CDR3 coding sequence is TGTGCCAGCAGCTCCGGGACACAACTGTTTTTT.

The V and J genes are TRBV5-1 and TRBJ2-1; 7 bases fit TRBD2. The junction had 10 bases not matched to a gene; V was cut back by 4 bases and J by 0 bases. CDR3 length equals 17 residues. Germline CDR1 reads SGHRS; CDR2 reads YFSETQ. Here the CDR3 DNA reads TGCGCCAGCAGCCCTTTAGCGGGCTCTAGCTCCTACAATGAGCAGTTCTTC. Translating gives CASSPLAGSSSYNEQFF.

This clone was observed a handful of times. The V gene is TRBV18, the J gene TRBJ1-1; 9 nucleotides line up with TRBD1. The V and J ends lost 4 bases and 1 base, in that order; junction bases with no gene match: 1. CDR3 length: 14 residues. Germline loops: CDR1 KGHSH, CDR2 LQKENI. The DNA of the CDR3 is TGTGCCAGCTCACGACAGGGGGAGAACACTGAAGCTTTCTTT. Amino acid sequence: CASSRQGENTEAFF.

The chain is built from TRBV7-2 and TRBJ1-6; 8 nucleotides align to TRBD1. With 5 bases clipped from V and 0 bases from J, the junction kept 6 bases outside the gene matches. Germline V lookup: CDR1 SGHTA, CDR2 FQGNSA. The CDR3 covers 17 residues. The CDR3 nucleotides are TGTGCCAGCAGCCCCTGGACAGGGAGCTCCTATAATTCACCCCTCCACTTT. The encoded protein is CASSPWTGSSYNSPLHF.

This clone was detected a few times. Within the sample, other DNA sequences also encode this same CDR3. The chain employs TRBV30 and TRBJ1-1; perhaps TRBD1 as D (5 bases). Trimming pared 0 bases from V and 4 bases from J, leaving 9 bases between. This CDR3 is built from 13 residues. Germline-derived CDR1 and CDR2 are GTSNPN and SVGIG (reference sequence). CDR3 nucleotide sequence: TGTGCCTGGAGTGTCACCGGGGGCACTGAAGCTTTCTTT. Its protein is CAWSVTGGTEAFF.

The chain joins TRBV29-1 to TRBJ2-1; 9 nucleotides align to TRBD2. Germline loops: CDR1 SQVTM, CDR2 ANQGSEA. Germline trimming cut 0 bases from V and 10 bases from J; bases unmatched to any gene: 10. The CDR3 runs 15 residues. The CDR3, as DNA: TGCAGCGTTGAAGATCGTATTAGCGGGGGCGGCGAGCAGTTCTTC. Translating gives CSVEDRISGGGEQFF.

The J gene is TRBJ2-2, the V gene TRBV9, with TRBD2 matching over 9 bases. The V and J ends lost 4 bases and 3 bases, in that order; junction bases with no gene match: 7. This CDR3 is 16 amino acids long. The germline CDR1 and CDR2 sequences are SGDLS and YYNGEE. CDR3 coding DNA: TGTGCCAGCAGCACACCTAGCGGGGCCTACACCGGGGAGCTGTTTTTT. Protein product: CASSTPSGAYTGELFF.

This clone showed up just once. V gene TRBV13 combines with J gene TRBJ1-2; the D gene is possibly TRBD1 (6 bases). V was pared by 5 bases and J by 3 bases, with 10 bases between. Germline CDR1 and CDR2: PRHDT and FYEKMQ (reference sequence). This CDR3 region has 13 residues. CDR3: CASSLQGYYGYTF. The CDR3 DNA reads as TGTGCCAGCAGCCTACAGGGCTACTATGGCTACACCTTC.

The chain is built from TRBV12-5 and TRBJ2-6, with D perhaps matching TRBD1 (5 bases). V was shortened by 5 bases and J by 1 base, with 21 bases between the two germline ends. Germline CDR1 is LGHNT and CDR2 is FRNRAP. This CDR3 contains 19 residues. The chain's CDR3 is CASGPRSRRVNSGANVLTF. In DNA, the CDR3 is TGTGCTAGTGGTCCCCGGAGTCGCAGGGTTAATTCTGGGGCCAACGTCCTGACTTTC.

The V call is TRBV4-3, the J call TRBJ2-7; 9 bases are a match to TRBD1. CDR1 LGHNA and CDR2 YSLEER come from the germline V gene. V lost 4 bases and J lost 3; bases outside the gene matches: 7. CDR3 size: 15 residues. For the CDR3, the DNA is TGCGCCAGCAGCCTGGACAGGGGCCAAGGCTACGAGCAGTACTTC. Amino acids: CASSLDRGQGYEQYF.

The chain combines TRBV15 with TRBJ1-5, with TRBD1 matching 12 bases. Germline CDR1 and CDR2: LNHNV and YYDKDF (reference sequence). This CDR3 contains 18 residues. After removal of 0 bases from V and 5 bases from J, the junction contained 8 bases not matched to a gene. CDR3 DNA: TGTGCCACCAGCAGAGATCAAACGGGACAGGGGGCGTATCAGCCCCAGCATTTT. Amino acid sequence: CATSRDQTGQGAYQPQHF. The whole variable domain, filled in from reference TRBV15 and TRBJ1-5, reads DAMVIQNPRYQVTQFGKPVTLSCSQTLNHNVMYWYQQKSSQAPKLLFHYYDKDFNNEADTPDNFQSRRPNTSFCFLDIRSPGLGDTAMYLCATSRDQTGQGAYQPQHFGDGTRLSIL.

The chain couples TRBV4-2 to TRBJ1-2; D may be TRBD1 (5 bases). This CDR3 has 14 amino acids. V lost 5 bases to trimming and J lost 4 bases, with 14 bases between them. Looked up from germline, CDR1 is LGHNA and CDR2 is YNFKEQ. CDR3 sequence reads: CASSLEGSLYGYTF. The DNA of the CDR3 is TGTGCCAGCAGCTTGGAGGGGAGCCTCTATGGCTACACCTTC.

The chain uses TRBV30 and TRBJ1-1; D is uncertain. Germline V gives CDR1 GTSNPN, CDR2 SVGIG (reference sequence). There are 13 residues in the CDR3. V gave up 2 bases and J gave up 1 base, with 8 bases separating them. CDR3 loop: CAWSTVWNTEAFF. CDR3 DNA sequence: TGTGCCTGGAGTACGGTCTGGAACACTGAAGCTTTCTTT.

The chain is built from TRBV30 and TRBJ2-3; D uncertain. Trimming took 0 bases from V and 2 from J, leaving 3 bases between them. Germline assignment: CDR1 GTSNPN and CDR2 SVGIG (reference sequence). There are 12 residues in the CDR3. DNA for the CDR3: TGTGCCTGGAGTGTATACACAGATACGCAGTATTTT. Translation gives CAWSVYTDTQYF.

The CDR3 protein is CASSIETVNTEAFF. CDR3 coding DNA: TGTGCCAGTAGTATAGAGACAGTGAACACTGAAGCTTTCTTT. The chain has TRBV19 and TRBJ1-1, with D possibly TRBD1 on 5 matching bases. This CDR3 comprises 14 residues. Trimming took 0 bases from V and 0 from J, leaving 5 bases between them. The V gene's germline CDR1 is LNHDA and CDR2 SQIVND (reference sequence). Complete variable domain (other parts from reference TRBV19 and TRBJ1-1): DGGITQSPKYLFRKEGQNVTLSCEQNLNHDAMYWYRQDPGQGLRLIYYSQIVNDFQKGDIAEGYSVSREKKESFPLTVTSAQKNPTAFYLCASSIETVNTEAFFGQGTRLTVV.

The chain links TRBV5-5 to TRBJ1-6; tentatively, D is TRBD1 (6 bases). Trimming took off 0 bases at V and 5 bases at J, with 12 bases between the two ends. Germline V CDR1 and CDR2: SGHKS, YYEKEE (reference sequence). CDR3 length: 16 amino acids. CDR3 DNA sequence: TGTGCCAGCAGCTTGGACAGGGTAGGGGATAATTCACCCCTCCACTTT. Amino acid sequence: CASSLDRVGDNSPLHF.

The chain is built from TRBV7-9 and TRBJ2-3, with D tentatively TRBD1 (6 bases). Trimming stripped 5 bases from V and 3 bases from J, with 18 bases between. The CDR3 has 16 residues. CDR1 and CDR2 from the germline V gene are SEHNR and FQNEAQ (reference sequence). This CDR3 is CASSPSQGTGTDTQYF. CDR3 sequence (DNA): TGTGCCAGCAGCCCGTCTCAGGGGACGGGTACAGATACGCAGTATTTT.

This chain links TRBV14 with TRBJ2-5; tentative D call: TRBD1 (6 bases). Germline-derived CDR1 and CDR2 are SGHDN and FVKESK. There are 14 residues in the CDR3. The germline V and J ends were trimmed by 3 bases and 4 bases, with 12 bases remaining between them. CDR3 amino acids: CASSQYRVGETQYF. As DNA, the CDR3 is TGTGCCAGCAGCCAGTACAGGGTGGGAGAGACCCAGTACTTC. Complete variable domain (other parts from reference TRBV14 and TRBJ2-5): EAGVTQFPSHSVIEKGQTVTLRCDPISGHDNLYWYRRVMGKEIKFLLHFVKESKQDESGMPNNRFLAERTGGTYSTLKVQPAELEDSGVYFCASSQYRVGETQYFGPGTRLLVL.

This clone was found once. The CDR3 region has the DNA TGTGCCAGCAGCTTCCCAAGGGGGCAATCCCTAACTAATGAGCAGTTCTTC. This encodes CASSFPRGQSLTNEQFF. The gene calls are TRBV7-9 and TRBJ2-1; 7 nucleotides line up with TRBD1. J lost 7 bases, V lost 3 bases, and 15 bases had no gene match. The germline gives CDR1 SEHNR, CDR2 FQNEAQ (reference sequence). The CDR3 runs 17 residues.

The CDR3 bases are TGCGCCAGCAGCCCTGGACAGGTCGGTCAGCCCCAGCATTTT. This codes for CASSPGQVGQPQHF. This rearrangement joins TRBV5-1 to TRBJ1-5; TRBD1 matches at 7 bases. The trim removed 4 bases at V and 6 bases at J, leaving 7 bases unmatched. The CDR3 covers 14 residues. Germline CDR1 is SGHRS and CDR2 is YFSETQ.

The sample holds one count of this clone. The chain joins TRBV7-2 to TRBJ2-3; TRBD2 matches 12 bases. Losses at the gene ends were 3 bases for V and 0 bases for J; bases not matched to a gene: 4. Looked up from germline, CDR1 is SGHTA and CDR2 is FQGNSA. The CDR3 spans 17 residues. CDR3 region: CASSFTSGGPSTDTQYF. The CDR3 DNA is TGTGCCAGCAGCTTTACTAGCGGGGGGCCTAGCACAGATACGCAGTATTTT.